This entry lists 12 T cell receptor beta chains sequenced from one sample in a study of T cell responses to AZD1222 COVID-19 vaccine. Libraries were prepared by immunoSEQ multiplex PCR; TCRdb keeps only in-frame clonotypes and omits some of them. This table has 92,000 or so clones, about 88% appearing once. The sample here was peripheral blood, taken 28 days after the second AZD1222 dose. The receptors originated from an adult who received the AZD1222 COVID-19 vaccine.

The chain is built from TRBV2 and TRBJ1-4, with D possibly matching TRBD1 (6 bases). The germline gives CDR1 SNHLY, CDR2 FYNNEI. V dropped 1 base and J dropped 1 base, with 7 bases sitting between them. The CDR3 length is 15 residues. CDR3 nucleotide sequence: TGTGCCAGCAGTGAAGAGGGGGGAACTAATGAAAAACTGTTTTTT. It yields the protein CASSEEGGTNEKLFF.

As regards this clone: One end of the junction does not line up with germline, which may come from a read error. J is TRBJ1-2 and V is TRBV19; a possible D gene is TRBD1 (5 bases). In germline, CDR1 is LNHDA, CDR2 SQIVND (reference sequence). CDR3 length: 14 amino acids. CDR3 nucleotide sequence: TGTGCTAGTAGCTTCTCGGGGCATTCCTCTGCCTACACCTTC. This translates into CASSFSGHSSAYTF.

The CDR3 DNA follows: TGTGCCAGTAGTATGTCCGCTAGCTACAATGAGCAGTTCTTC. Its translation is CASSMSASYNEQFF. V is TRBV19 and J is TRBJ2-1; D gene unclear. CDR1 and CDR2 (germline): LNHDA, SQIVND (reference sequence). This CDR3 comprises 14 residues. Trimming left V 3 bases short and J 3 bases short, with 9 bases between.

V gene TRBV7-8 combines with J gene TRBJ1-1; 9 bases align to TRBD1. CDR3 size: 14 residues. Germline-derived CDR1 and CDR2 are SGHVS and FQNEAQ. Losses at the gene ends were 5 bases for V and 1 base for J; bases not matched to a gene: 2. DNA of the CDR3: TGTGCCAGCAGCCCGACAGGGGGGAACACTGAAGCTTTCTTT. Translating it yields CASSPTGGNTEAFF.

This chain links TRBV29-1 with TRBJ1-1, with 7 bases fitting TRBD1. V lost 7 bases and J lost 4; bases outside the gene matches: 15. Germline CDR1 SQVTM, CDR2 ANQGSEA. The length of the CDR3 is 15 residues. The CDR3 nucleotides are TGCAGCGCCCCAGCACGCAAGGCAGGGGGCACTGAAGCTTTCTTT. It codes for CSAPARKAGGTEAFF.

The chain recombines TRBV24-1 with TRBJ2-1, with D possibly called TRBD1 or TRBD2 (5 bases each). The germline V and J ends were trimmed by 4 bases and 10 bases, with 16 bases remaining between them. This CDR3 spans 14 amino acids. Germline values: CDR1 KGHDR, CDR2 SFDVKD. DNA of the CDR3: TGTGCCACCAGTGAATGGGACGCCTACGGGGAGCAGTTCTTC. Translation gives CATSEWDAYGEQFF.

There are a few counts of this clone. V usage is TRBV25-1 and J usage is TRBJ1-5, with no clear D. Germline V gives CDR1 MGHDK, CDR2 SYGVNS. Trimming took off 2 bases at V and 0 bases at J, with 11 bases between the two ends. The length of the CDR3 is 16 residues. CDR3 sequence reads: CASSEHNNVSNQPQHF. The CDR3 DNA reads TGTGCCAGCAGTGAACACAACAACGTTAGCAATCAGCCCCAGCATTTT.

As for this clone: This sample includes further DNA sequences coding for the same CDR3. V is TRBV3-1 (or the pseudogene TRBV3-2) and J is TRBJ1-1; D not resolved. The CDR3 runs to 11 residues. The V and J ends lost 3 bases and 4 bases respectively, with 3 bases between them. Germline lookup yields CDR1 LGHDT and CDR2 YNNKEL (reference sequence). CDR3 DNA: TGTGCCAGCAGCCAGGCCACTGAAGCTTTCTTT. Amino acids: CASSQATEAFF.

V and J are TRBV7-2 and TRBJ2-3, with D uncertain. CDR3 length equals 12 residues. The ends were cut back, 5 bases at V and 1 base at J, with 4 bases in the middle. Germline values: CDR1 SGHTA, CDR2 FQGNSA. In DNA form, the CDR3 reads TGTGCCAGCAGCCCCGGCACAGATACGCAGTATTTT. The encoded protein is CASSPGTDTQYF.

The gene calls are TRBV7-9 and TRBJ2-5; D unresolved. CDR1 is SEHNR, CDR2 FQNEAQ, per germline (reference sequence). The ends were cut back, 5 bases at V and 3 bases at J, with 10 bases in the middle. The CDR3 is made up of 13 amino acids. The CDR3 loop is CASSGRREETQYF. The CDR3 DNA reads TGTGCCAGCAGCGGTAGACGGGAAGAGACCCAGTACTTC.

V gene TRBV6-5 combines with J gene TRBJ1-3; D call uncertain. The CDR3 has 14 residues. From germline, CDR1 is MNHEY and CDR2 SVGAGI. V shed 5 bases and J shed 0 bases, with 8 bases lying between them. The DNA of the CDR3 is TGTGCCAGCAGTCCGGGCAACTCTGGAAACACCATATATTTT. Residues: CASSPGNSGNTIYF.

In nucleotides, the CDR3 is TGTGCCAGCAGCGTAGTTGAGGGGACTTCTAACTATGGCTACACCTTC. This gives the protein CASSVVEGTSNYGYTF. The chain combines TRBV9 with TRBJ1-2; possible D gene TRBD1, 5 bases. The CDR3 loop spans 16 amino acids. Germline lookup yields CDR1 SGDLS and CDR2 YYNGEE. The germline V and J ends were trimmed by 0 bases and 0 bases, with 12 bases remaining between them.